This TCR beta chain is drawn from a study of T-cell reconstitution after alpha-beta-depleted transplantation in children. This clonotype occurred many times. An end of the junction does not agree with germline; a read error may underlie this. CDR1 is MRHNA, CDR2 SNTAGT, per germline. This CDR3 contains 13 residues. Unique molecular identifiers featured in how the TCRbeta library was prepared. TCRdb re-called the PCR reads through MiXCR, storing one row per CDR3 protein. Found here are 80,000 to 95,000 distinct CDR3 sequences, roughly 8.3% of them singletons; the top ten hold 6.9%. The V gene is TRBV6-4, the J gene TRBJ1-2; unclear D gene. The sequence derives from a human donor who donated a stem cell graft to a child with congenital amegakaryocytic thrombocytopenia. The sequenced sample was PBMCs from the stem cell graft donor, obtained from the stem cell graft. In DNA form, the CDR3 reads TGTGCCAGCAGTGACTCTCCCGGCTGGCCTCTTAGTTTC. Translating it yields CASSDSPGWPLSF.